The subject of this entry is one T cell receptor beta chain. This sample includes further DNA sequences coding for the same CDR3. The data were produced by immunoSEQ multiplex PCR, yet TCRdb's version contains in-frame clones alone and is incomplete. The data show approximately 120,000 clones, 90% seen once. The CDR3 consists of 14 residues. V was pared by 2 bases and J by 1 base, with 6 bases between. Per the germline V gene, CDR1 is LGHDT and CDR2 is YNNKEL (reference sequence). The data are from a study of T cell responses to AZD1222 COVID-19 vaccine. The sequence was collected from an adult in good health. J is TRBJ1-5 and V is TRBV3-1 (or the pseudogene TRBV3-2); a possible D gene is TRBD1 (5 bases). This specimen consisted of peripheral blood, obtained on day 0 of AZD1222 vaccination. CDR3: CASSQQGSNQPQHF. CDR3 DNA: TGTGCCAGCAGCCAACAGGGAAGCAATCAGCCCCAGCATTTT.